The 14 T cell receptor beta chains presented below share a single source sample, sequenced in a study of T cell repertoires in cytomegalovirus infection. Their cognate antigens are unknown. TCRdb re-called the reads with MiXCR, one entry per CDR3 protein. The table lists hundreds of thousands of distinct CDR3 sequences, 33% of them singletons, with roughly 18% in the top ten. The input for sequencing was cultured PBMCs, taken from culture after CMV antigen stimulation. The receptors stem from a human donor in good health (CMV status not recorded). Some clones in this sample may be carry-over from other donors' samples.

The gene calls are TRBV27 and TRBJ1-1, with 9 positions matching TRBD1. This CDR3 comprises 13 residues. Germline-derived CDR1 and CDR2 are MNHEY and SMNVEV (reference sequence). V lost 5 bases and J lost 10; bases outside the gene matches: 8. The DNA for the CDR3 is TGTGCCAGCAGTACAACAGGGGGCGTTGGAGCTTTCTTT. Encoded protein: CASSTTGGVGAFF.

This sequence joins TRBV4-3 and TRBJ2-3; 15 bases align to TRBD2. Germline V gene sequence: CDR1 LGHNA, CDR2 YSLEER. CDR3 length: 20 residues. With 0 bases clipped from V and 3 bases from J, the junction kept 10 bases outside the gene matches. The CDR3 region is CASSQERTSGRGRRTDTQYF. Here the CDR3 DNA reads TGCGCCAGCAGCCAAGAACGGACTAGCGGGAGGGGAAGGAGGACAGATACGCAGTATTTT.

The rearrangement uses TRBV7-2 and TRBJ2-1; 11 bases fit TRBD2. CDR1 and CDR2 (germline): SGHTA, FQGNSA. This CDR3 comprises 14 residues. V trimming: 4 bases; J trimming: 10 bases; junction bases outside the gene matches: 6. The CDR3 is CASSSRTSGWEQFF. In DNA form, the CDR3 reads TGTGCCAGCAGCTCTCGGACTAGCGGGTGGGAGCAGTTCTTC.

This chain links TRBV10-3 with TRBJ2-1; no firm D call. Deletions cut 5 bases from V and 7 bases from J, with 9 bases between. CDR1 ENHRY and CDR2 SYGVKD come from the germline V gene. The CDR3 spans 12 residues. The CDR3 nucleotides read TGTGCCATCAGTAACTTGGAGAATGAGCAGTTCTTC. Encoded protein: CAISNLENEQFF.

The V call is TRBV12-5, the J call TRBJ2-3; perhaps TRBD2 as D (6 bases). Trimming stripped 7 bases from V and 7 bases from J, with 15 bases between. CDR3 length equals 13 residues. Looked up from germline, CDR1 is LGHNT and CDR2 is FRNRAP. The CDR3, as DNA: TGTGCTAGTGCCCCGGGGGTTCGGTATACGCAGTATTTT. Translation gives CASAPGVRYTQYF.

This clonotype was seen only a few times. V gene TRBV6-1 combines with J gene TRBJ2-7, with TRBD1 as a possible D gene (6 bases). Trimming cost V 6 bases and J 2 bases, with 17 bases left between them. The germline V gene has CDR1 MNHNS and CDR2 SASEGT. The CDR3 runs to 15 residues. The CDR3 DNA is TGTGCCAGCAGCAGCCGGGACACCCTAACCTACGAGCAGTACTTC. Translation gives CASSSRDTLTYEQYF.

The chain links TRBV6-1 to TRBJ1-5; D ambiguous. The CDR3 covers 13 residues. Germline CDR1 is MNHNS and CDR2 is SASEGT. Deletions cut 6 bases from V and 2 bases from J, with 8 bases between. The CDR3, as DNA: TGTGCCAGCAGGGTTGCGGGCAATCAGCCCCAGCATTTT. It codes for CASRVAGNQPQHF.

The rearrangement uses TRBV6-8 and TRBJ2-1; 7 bases are a match to TRBD2. Germline V gene data show CDR1 as MNHGY and CDR2 as SAAAGT. V lost 4 bases, J lost 6 bases, and 9 bases stayed unmatched. The CDR3 is 15 residues long. As DNA, the CDR3 is TGTGCCAGCAGTTCGACGAGGGAGGGCCTCAATGAGCAGTTCTTC. This sequence encodes CASSSTREGLNEQFF.

The genes are TRBV2 and TRBJ2-5, with 8 bases matching TRBD2. This CDR3 spans 13 amino acids. With V trimmed by 7 bases and J by 2 bases, 3 bases remained unmatched. Per the germline V gene, CDR1 is SNHLY and CDR2 is FYNNEI. The chain's CDR3 is CASIGLAQETQYF. The CDR3 DNA sequence: TGTGCCAGCATCGGACTAGCACAAGAGACCCAGTACTTC.

V is TRBV18 and J is TRBJ2-5, with D possibly matching TRBD2 (6 bases). The germline V and J ends were trimmed by 3 bases and 5 bases, with 10 bases remaining between them. Germline V lookup: CDR1 KGHSH, CDR2 LQKENI. The CDR3 has 13 amino acids. CDR3: CASSPVEGETQYF. The CDR3 coding sequence is TGTGCCAGCTCACCGGTGGAGGGCGAGACCCAGTACTTC.

In its sample, this clonotype was seen a few times. The chain is built from TRBV7-9 and TRBJ2-3; D is tentatively TRBD1 or TRBD2 (6 bases each). The V and J ends lost 4 bases and 2 bases respectively, with 25 bases between them. This CDR3 has 19 residues. CDR1 and CDR2 from the germline V gene are SEHNR and FQNEAQ (reference sequence). CDR3 sequence reads: CASSYTVGWGASATDTQYF. CDR3 nucleotide sequence: TGTGCCAGCAGCTATACCGTGGGGTGGGGGGCCTCTGCCACAGATACGCAGTATTTT. Full variable domain (rest looked up from reference TRBV7-9 and TRBJ2-3): DTGVSQNPRHKITKRGQNVTFRCDPISEHNRLYWYRQTLGQGPEFLTYFQNEAQLEKSRLLSDRFSAERPKGSFSTLEIQRTEQGDSAMYLCASSYTVGWGASATDTQYFGPGTRLTVL.

This clonotype was counted a few times. The chain has TRBV5-5 and TRBJ2-1; D is possibly TRBD1 (6 bases). The CDR3 runs to 12 residues. V lost 3 bases, J lost 9 bases, and 10 bases lay in between. Germline values: CDR1 SGHKS, CDR2 YYEKEE (reference sequence). CDR3 DNA sequence: TGTGCCAGCAGCTGGAGGACAGCTGAGCAGTTCTTC. Protein product: CASSWRTAEQFF. Based on the CDR3 plus reference TRBV5-5 and TRBJ2-1, the full variable domain is DAGVTQSPTHLIKTRGQQVTLRCSPISGHKSVSWYQQVLGQGPQFIFQYYEKEERGRGNFPDRFSARQFPNYSSELNVNALLLGDSALYLCASSWRTAEQFFGPGTRLTVL.

This clonotype appeared a few times. J is TRBJ2-7 and V is TRBV5-8; D might be TRBD1 or TRBD2, each matching 5 bases. The germline V gene has CDR1 SGHTS and CDR2 YDEGEE. The germline V and J ends were trimmed by 2 bases and 0 bases, with 9 bases remaining between them. CDR3 length: 14 amino acids. The CDR3 sequence: CASSFEGSSYEQYF. CDR3 coding DNA: TGTGCCAGCAGCTTCGAGGGGAGCTCCTACGAGCAGTACTTC. Full variable domain (rest looked up from reference TRBV5-8 and TRBJ2-7): EAGVTQSPTHLIKTRGQQATLRCSPISGHTSVYWYQQALGLGLQFLLWYDEGEERNRGNFPPRFSGRQFPNYSSELNVNALELEDSALYLCASSFEGSSYEQYFGPGTRLTVT.

V gene TRBV7-2 combines with J gene TRBJ1-6; D is unresolved. V gave up 1 base and J gave up 14 bases, with 15 bases separating them. Germline V gene sequence: CDR1 SGHTA, CDR2 FQGNSA. This CDR3 comprises 14 residues. The CDR3 protein is CASSLGPGREALHF. The DNA of the CDR3 is TGTGCCAGCAGCTTAGGGCCGGGTCGGGAGGCCCTCCACTTT.